This T cell receptor beta chain was profiled in a study of blood T cell repertoires in COVID-19 (dated by TCRdb to 2018 to 2021). In the study overall: The collaborator samples originated in the United States, Italy and Spain and spanned the acute and convalescent phases of COVID-19. Subjects who had been exposed to COVID-19, were actively infected with it, or had recovered from it provided the deeply sampled blood TCRbeta repertoires that made up the dataset. The samples were drawn from the first 160 participants of the ongoing ImmuneRACE study and from about 1,200 subjects provided by 6 global collaborators. The prospective study material was composed of cDNA or gDNA derived from T cells, B-cell-depleted T cells, or PBMCs. A de-identified subject ID, COVID-19 status, age in years and sex were almost always included in the sample metadata. HLA class I and class II types, where available, came from metadata supplied by the sample provider rather than from assay-based typing. A freely available public database, intended as a resource for researchers studying the immune response to SARS-CoV-2, is where the repertoires were released.

With respect to this clone: The antigen it binds to is not known. One base away there is no much larger clone; base qualities are not given.

Whole blood was collected in K2EDTA tubes by collaborating institutions according to the institutions' own protocols. For TCRbeta analysis, collaborators shipped samples as frozen whole blood, isolated PBMCs, or DNA extracted from either of those sample types. Trimmed from V: 5 bases; trimmed from J: 5 bases; junction bases lacking a gene match: 4. Taken from the germline V gene, the CDR1 and CDR2 loops are SGHVS and FQNEAQ. The CDR3 starts with the cysteine, ends with the phenylalanine, and has 16 residues. Here the CDR3 DNA is all that survives: 48 bases in frame from base 1. TCRbeta CDR3 regions were amplified from genomic DNA by means of the immunoSEQ Assay, a bias-controlled multiplex PCR. On the study's bioinformatics: Within the assay, amplification of reference gene primers was used to estimate how many nucleated cells each sample contained. Sequence reads were collapsed and filtered to measure the absolute abundance of every unique TCRbeta CDR3 rearrangement. For each sample, productive Simpson clonality was calculated by taking the square root of Simpson's diversity index across productive rearrangements. The table comes from immuneACCESS by way of TCRdb, which keeps in-frame sequences with V and J called. Part of the clones is missing from these tables; in studies checked, under half for an unresolved V gene and the rest for unknown reasons. That table supplies the V and J calls and clone size; D and trimming were determined from the DNA. For this sample the table gives more than 110,000 clones, of which roughly 78% were detected only once. The top ten clones comprise roughly 3.6% of the sample.

What the study reported, not specific to this receptor: The quantity of clinical and demographic metadata differed by source and by participant and was supplied without curation.

Specimen: peripheral blood. The TCR comes from a man in his sixties with acute or convalescent COVID-19. This receptor chain uses TRBV7-8 and TRBJ2-1; TRBD2 matches 15 bases in the middle. The CDR3 region has the sequence CASSPRTSGRDNEQFF. The DNA reads as follows: TGTGCCAGCAGCCCGAGGACTAGCGGGAGGGACAATGAGCAGTTCTTC.